A selection of T cell receptor beta chains follows, all from one sample in a study of blood T cell repertoires in COVID-19. Data came from immunoSEQ multiplex PCR; TCRdb stores just in-frame clones and leaves some out. The table includes 200,000 to 300,000 clones, about nine tenths detected once. Input material: peripheral blood. All receptors derive from a man aged 25-40 years with COVID-19, enrolled during active disease. The CDR3 runs from the conserved cysteine through the conserved F or W. D genes are given only for firm matches. Some rows have no size entry. The others give once, few or many, or a class for an expanded clone.

CDR3 protein,CDR3 DNA,clone size,J gene,V gene,D gene
CASSLAGNYGYTF,TGTGCCAGCAGTTTAGCGGGCAACTATGGCTACACCTTC,.,TRBJ1-2,TRBV6-6,.
CASSLSPRQGGTDTQYF,TGTGCCAGCAGCCTCTCCCCCCGACAGGGTGGCACAGATACGCAGTATTTT,.,TRBJ2-3,TRBV7-2,TRBD1
CASSTSGGLNTGELFF,TGTGCCAGCAGCACAAGCGGGGGCCTCAACACCGGGGAGCTGTTTTTT,.,TRBJ2-2,TRBV2,TRBD2
CASRRDTGDTEAFF,TGTGCCAGCAGACGGGACACCGGAGACACTGAAGCTTTCTTT,.,TRBJ1-1,TRBV2,.
CASSISLGQTDTQYF,TGTGCCAGTAGTATCTCCCTAGGCCAGACAGATACGCAGTATTTT,.,TRBJ2-3,TRBV19,.
CASSQGTGWGYSGANVLTF,TGTGCCAGCAGTCAAGGGACAGGATGGGGGTACTCTGGGGCCAACGTCCTGACTTTC,.,TRBJ2-6,TRBV6-2/TRBV6-3,TRBD1
CASSQGQGVGEQYF,TGTGCCAGCTCACAAGGACAGGGGGTCGGCGAGCAGTACTTC,.,TRBJ2-7,TRBV18,TRBD1
CASSDRGDKNTEAFF,TGCGCCAGCAGCGACAGGGGCGATAAGAACACTGAAGCTTTCTTT,.,TRBJ1-1,TRBV5-1,TRBD1
CASSYKSANYGYTF,TGCGCCAGCAGCTATAAGTCGGCTAACTATGGCTACACCTTC,.,TRBJ1-2,TRBV10-2,.
CASSQGQDSYEQYF,TGCGCCAGCAGTCAAGGACAGGACTCCTACGAGCAGTACTTC,.,TRBJ2-7,TRBV23-1,TRBD1
CASRRQGGMNTEAFF,TGTGCCAGCAGAAGACAGGGGGGGATGAACACTGAAGCTTTCTTT,.,TRBJ1-1,TRBV6-5,TRBD1
CASSPDRDQPQHF,TGTGCCAGCAGTCCCGACAGGGATCAGCCCCAGCATTTT,.,TRBJ1-5,TRBV12-3/TRBV12-4,TRBD1
CASSLAVQGLQDTQYF,TGCGCCAGCAGCTTGGCCGTGCAGGGCCTTCAAGATACGCAGTATTTT,.,TRBJ2-3,TRBV5-1,.
CASSLRTDRGYTF,TGTGCCAGCAGTTTACGGACAGATCGTGGCTACACCTTC,.,TRBJ1-2,TRBV12-3/TRBV12-4,.
CASSPPGQRLSNQPQHF,TGTGCCAGCAGTCCGCCGGGACAGCGGCTTAGCAATCAGCCCCAGCATTTT,.,TRBJ1-5,TRBV6-6,TRBD1
CASRDLRLAPTNEKLFF,TGTGCCAGCAGGGATCTTCGTTTAGCCCCAACTAATGAAAAACTGTTTTTT,.,TRBJ1-4,TRBV7-9,.
CASSLASGTGGRNTEAFF,TGTGCCAGCAGCTTAGCTAGTGGGACAGGAGGGAGGAACACTGAAGCTTTCTTT,.,TRBJ1-1,TRBV7-6,TRBD1
CASWREGQLGQPQHF,TGTGCCAGCTGGAGGGAAGGGCAATTGGGTCAGCCCCAGCATTTT,.,TRBJ1-5,TRBV28,.
CASSSGTGGWTEAFF,TGTGCCAGCAGTTCCGGGACAGGGGGCTGGACTGAAGCTTTCTTT,.,TRBJ1-1,TRBV27,TRBD1
CASSSSVADYGYTF,TGTGCCAGCAGTTCCTCTGTTGCGGACTATGGCTACACCTTC,.,TRBJ1-2,TRBV2,.
CAISGGEYGYTF,TGTGCCATCAGTGGCGGGGAATATGGCTACACCTTC,.,TRBJ1-2,TRBV10-3,.
CASSSQGAPNEKLFF,TGTGCCAGCAGCTCCCAGGGGGCCCCTAATGAAAAACTGTTTTTT,.,TRBJ1-4,TRBV7-2,TRBD1
CASRVGGPRETQYF,TGTGCCAGCCGAGTCGGGGGGCCTAGAGAGACCCAGTACTTC,once,TRBJ2-5,TRBV27,.
CASSVGQGDYEQYF,TGTGCCAGCAGTGTCGGACAGGGAGACTACGAGCAGTACTTC,.,TRBJ2-7,TRBV27,TRBD1
CASSLKRAQPSGNTIYF,TGTGCCAGCAGCTTGAAGAGGGCTCAGCCCTCTGGAAACACCATATATTTT,.,TRBJ1-3,TRBV5-6,.
CASSPTGLNNQPQHF,TGTGCCAGCAGCCCGACAGGCCTAAACAATCAGCCCCAGCATTTT,.,TRBJ1-5,TRBV6-5,.
CASSLGGGTSYGYTF,TGTGCCAGCAGTTTAGGAGGAGGGACCAGCTATGGCTACACCTTC,.,TRBJ1-2,TRBV28,.
CASTLLGQGATQTYGYTF,TGTGCCAGTACCCTATTGGGGCAGGGGGCTACCCAAACCTATGGCTACACCTTC,.,TRBJ1-2,TRBV19,TRBD1
CASSYKTGGGSPLHF,TGTGCCAGCAGTTACAAGACAGGGGGAGGGTCACCCCTCCACTTT,.,TRBJ1-6,TRBV6-5,TRBD1
CASSEVQGRGEKLFF,TGTGCCAGCAGTGAAGTCCAGGGAAGAGGTGAAAAACTGTTTTTT,.,TRBJ1-4,TRBV6-1,.
CASSPVRGNTEAFF,TGTGCCAGCAGCCCCGTCAGGGGGAACACTGAAGCTTTCTTT,.,TRBJ1-1,TRBV3-1/TRBV3-2,.
CASITIRGVEQYF,TGTGCCAGCATAACTATCAGGGGGGTCGAGCAGTACTTC,.,TRBJ2-7,TRBV27,.
CASMLGGPYNEQFF,TGTGCCAGCATGTTGGGGGGGCCTTACAATGAGCAGTTCTTC,.,TRBJ2-1,TRBV27,.
CASSPRQVETEAFF,TGTGCCAGCAGCCCACGCCAAGTTGAGACTGAAGCTTTCTTT,.,TRBJ1-1,TRBV11-2,.
CASSLIGGRYAQPQHF,TGTGCCAGCAGTTTAATAGGGGGCAGATACGCTCAGCCCCAGCATTTT,.,TRBJ1-5,TRBV27,TRBD1
CASSERDRANYGYTF,TGTGCCAGCAGTGAAAGGGACAGAGCTAACTATGGCTACACCTTC,.,TRBJ1-2,TRBV6-1,TRBD1
CASSQSTLAYGYTF,TGCGCCAGCAGCCAATCGACACTCGCCTATGGCTACACCTTC,.,TRBJ1-2,TRBV4-1,.